This T cell receptor beta chain comes out of a study of CD8+ T cells in alopecia areata. Treatment noted: oral pan-JAK inhibitor, 5-10 mg twice daily. The CDR3 extends over 12 amino acids. Germline assignment: CDR1 SGHAT and CDR2 FQNNGV. V dropped 5 bases and J dropped 0 bases, with 5 bases sitting between them. Extracted RNA was reverse transcribed into cDNA, the sequencing template. Assay: immunoSEQ multiplex PCR; the TCRdb copy retains only in-frame clones and omits some. The top ten hold more than 10% of the sample, which has approximately 180,000 clones, around half seen once. This chain joins TRBV11-2 and TRBJ2-7; D call uncertain. The specimen was CD8+ T cells sorted from blood, collected at week 24, from a patient treated with tofacitinib. The source of this sequence is a human donor with alopecia areata. As DNA, the CDR3 is TGTGCCAGCAGCGATAGCTCCTACGAGCAGTACTTC. This gives the protein CASSDSSYEQYF. Using reference TRBV11-2 and TRBJ2-7 for the parts outside the CDR3, the full variable domain is EAGVAQSPRYKIIEKRQSVAFWCNPISGHATLYWYQQILGQGPKLLIQFQNNGVVDDSQLPKDRFSAERLKGVDSTLKIQPAKLEDSAVYLCASSDSSYEQYFGPGTRLTVT.